The present T cell receptor beta chain was sequenced within a study of blood T cells in healthy people across ages. Study-level results: A greater number of naive CD4+ cells and higher diversity distinguished long-lived donors from aged donors. Among T cells, TCR beta diversity per million cells dropped roughly linearly as age rose.

In germline, CDR1 is DFQATT, CDR2 SNEGSKA (reference sequence). The CDR3 runs 13 residues. V was pared by 3 bases and J by 8 bases, with 14 bases between. This clonotype was observed a handful of times. The antigen remains unidentified. A second PCR of roughly 7 to 11 cycles used a sample-barcoded 5' primer and a J-beta primer mix. Template switching added a 12-random-nucleotide identifier to every cDNA molecule. Via MiXCR, TCRdb re-called the 5' RACE reads, giving one row per CDR3 protein. The table shows 1.6 million or so distinct CDR3 sequences, with roughly 30% occurring only once. This clonotype was obtained from a woman in her twenties or thirties in good health. The sequenced sample consisted of blood. This chain connects TRBV20-1 to TRBJ2-1, with D unresolved. DNA of the CDR3: TGCAGTGCTAGTTCTGGGTTGGGCCATGAGCAGTTCTTC. Its protein is CSASSGLGHEQFF.